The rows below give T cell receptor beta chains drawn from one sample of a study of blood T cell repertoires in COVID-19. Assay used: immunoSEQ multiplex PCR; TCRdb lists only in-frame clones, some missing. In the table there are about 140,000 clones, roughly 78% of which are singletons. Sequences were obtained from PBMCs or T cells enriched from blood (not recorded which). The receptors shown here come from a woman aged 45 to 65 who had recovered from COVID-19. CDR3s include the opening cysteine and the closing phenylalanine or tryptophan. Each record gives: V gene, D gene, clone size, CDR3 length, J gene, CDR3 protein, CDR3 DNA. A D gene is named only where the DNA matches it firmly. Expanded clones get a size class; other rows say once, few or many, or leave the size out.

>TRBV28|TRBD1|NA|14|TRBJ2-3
CASIGQGGTDTQYF
TGTGCCAGCATCGGACAGGGTGGCACAGATACGCAGTATTTT
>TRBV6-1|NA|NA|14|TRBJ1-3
CASSESGAGNTIYF
TGTGCCAGCAGTGAATCAGGTGCTGGAAACACCATATATTTT
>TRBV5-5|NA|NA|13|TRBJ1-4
CASTSPGFEKLFF
TGTGCCAGCACCTCTCCGGGATTTGAAAAACTGTTTTTT
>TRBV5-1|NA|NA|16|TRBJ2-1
CASSPLLRFSYNEQFF
TGCGCCAGCAGCCCCTTACTGAGGTTCTCCTACAATGAGCAGTTCTTC
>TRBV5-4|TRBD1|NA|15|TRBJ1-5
CASSLDRGGSQPQHF
TGTGCCAGCAGCTTGGACAGGGGGGGGAGTCAGCCCCAGCATTTT
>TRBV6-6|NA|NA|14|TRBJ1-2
CASSPVMPYGGYTF
TGTGCCAGCAGCCCGGTAATGCCCTACGGTGGCTACACCTTC
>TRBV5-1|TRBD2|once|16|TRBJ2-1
CASSPPTSGGGNEQFF
TGCGCCAGCAGCCCCCCTACTAGCGGGGGGGGGAATGAGCAGTTCTTC
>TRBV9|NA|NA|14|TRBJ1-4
CASSAGVTNEKLFF
TGTGCCAGCAGCGCAGGGGTCACTAATGAAAAACTGTTTTTT
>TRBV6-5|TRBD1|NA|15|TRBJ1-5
CASSRQGNSNQPQHF
TGTGCCAGCAGTCGACAGGGAAATAGCAATCAGCCCCAGCATTTT
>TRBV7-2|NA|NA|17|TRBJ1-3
CASSLFGGTFSGNTIYF
TGTGCCAGCAGCTTATTCGGGGGGACGTTCTCTGGAAACACCATATATTTT
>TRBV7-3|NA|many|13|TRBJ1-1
CASSFGGGTEAFF
TGTGCCAGCAGCTTTGGGGGCGGCACTGAAGCTTTCTTT
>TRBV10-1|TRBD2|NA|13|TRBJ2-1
CASSSGGYNEQFF
TGCGCCAGCAGTTCGGGGGGCTACAATGAGCAGTTCTTC
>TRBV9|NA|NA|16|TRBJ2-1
CASSHDQPQRGNEQFF
TGTGCCAGCAGCCACGACCAGCCCCAAAGGGGCAATGAGCAGTTCTTC
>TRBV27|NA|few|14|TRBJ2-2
CASSPTMTTGELFF
TGTGCCAGCAGTCCTACTATGACTACCGGGGAGCTGTTTTTT
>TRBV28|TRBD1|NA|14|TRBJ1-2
CASRIRTGGYGYTF
TGTGCCAGCAGAATCCGGACAGGAGGTTATGGCTACACCTTC
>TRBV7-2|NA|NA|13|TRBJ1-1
CASSLTVRPEAFF
TGTGCCAGCAGCTTAACAGTAAGGCCTGAAGCTTTCTTT
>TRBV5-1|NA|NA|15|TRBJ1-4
CASSSSGYPGEKLFF
TGCGCCAGCAGCTCGTCGGGGTACCCCGGGGAAAAACTGTTTTTT